Below are 27 T cell receptor beta chains sequenced from a single sample in a study of T cells in Graves' hyperthyroidism and ophthalmopathy. RNA transcripts gave rise to amplified TCR beta CDR3 regions. The TCR CDR3 first-round RT-PCR relied on the HTBI primer set. Each CDR3 protein is one row after TCRdb ran MiXCR on the multiplex PCR reads. The data hold 700,000 to 950,000 distinct CDR3 sequences, with approximately 36% observed a single time. What was sequenced was blood. These TCRs come from a middle-aged woman with Graves' hyperthyroidism.

This chain links TRBV7-2 with TRBJ2-5; D gene unclear. Trimming left V 3 bases short and J 0 bases short, with 8 bases between. Per germline, CDR1 SGHTA and CDR2 FQGNSA. The length of the CDR3 is 14 residues. CDR3 DNA: TGTGCCAGCAGCTTTGCAGGACACCAAGAGACCCAGTACTTC. This encodes CASSFAGHQETQYF.

The chain combines TRBV7-2 with TRBJ1-3; 7 bases line up with TRBD1. The germline V gene encodes CDR1 SGHTA and CDR2 FQGNSA. The CDR3 is 14 residues long. J gave up 8 bases and V 2 bases, and 6 bases lay outside the gene matches. For the CDR3, the DNA is TGTGCCAGCAGCTTACAACAGGGGTTGGACACCATATATTTT. This codes for CASSLQQGLDTIYF. Looking up the rest from reference TRBV7-2 and TRBJ1-3 gives the full variable domain: GAGVSQSPSNKVTEKGKDVELRCDPISGHTALYWYRQSLGQGLEFLIYFQGNSAPDKSGLPSDRFSAERTGGSVSTLTIQRTQQEDSAVYLCASSLQQGLDTIYFGEGSWLTVV.

The sample holds a few counts of this clonotype. The chain's CDR3 is CSAGERGEAIEAFF. The CDR3 bases are TGCAGTGCTGGGGAACGGGGAGAGGCAATTGAAGCTTTCTTT. This chain joins TRBV20-1 and TRBJ1-1; no definite D call. The CDR3 totals 14 residues. The germline V gene encodes CDR1 DFQATT and CDR2 SNEGSKA (reference sequence). Deletions cut 5 bases from V and 7 bases from J, with 20 bases between.

V is TRBV19 and J is TRBJ1-1, with 7 bases that match TRBD1. Germline V gene sequence: CDR1 LNHDA, CDR2 SQIVND (reference sequence). V lost 7 bases, J lost 0 bases, and 8 bases stayed unmatched. The CDR3 sequence is 15 residues long. The CDR3 is CASTITGVVNTEAFF. The CDR3 DNA reads as TGTGCCAGTACTATCACAGGGGTTGTGAACACTGAAGCTTTCTTT. The full variable domain, its missing parts supplied by reference TRBV19 and TRBJ1-1, is DGGITQSPKYLFRKEGQNVTLSCEQNLNHDAMYWYRQDPGQGLRLIYYSQIVNDFQKGDIAEGYSVSREKKESFPLTVTSAQKNPTAFYLCASTITGVVNTEAFFGQGTRLTVV.

This chain joins TRBV10-3 and TRBJ1-5; TRBD1 matches at 7 bases. CDR1 and CDR2 from the germline V gene are ENHRY and SYGVKD. V trimming: 10 bases; J trimming: 10 bases; junction bases outside the gene matches: 13. The CDR3 sequence is 13 residues long. In DNA form, the CDR3 reads TGTGCCAGCGCGCGACAGGGTAAAAGACCCCAGCATTTT. This encodes CASARQGKRPQHF.

CDR3 bases: TGTGCCATCAGTGAACAGGGGTCTGGAAACACCATATATTTT. This encodes CAISEQGSGNTIYF. The chain combines TRBV10-3 with TRBJ1-3; 7 bases map to TRBD1. The germline V gene encodes CDR1 ENHRY and CDR2 SYGVKD. Unmatched junction bases numbered 0, after V lost 3 bases and J lost 1 base. This CDR3 is built from 14 residues.

The chain recombines TRBV19 with TRBJ1-3; tentatively, D is TRBD1 (5 bases). This CDR3 has 17 amino acids. Deletions cut 4 bases from V and 0 bases from J, with 16 bases between. Germline CDR1 is LNHDA and CDR2 is SQIVND (reference sequence). As DNA, the CDR3 is TGTGCCAGTAGTAAAAGGGACGGATCGAGCTCTGGAAACACCATATATTTT. Its translation: CASSKRDGSSSGNTIYF.

This clonotype was counted between two and nine times. This CDR3 reads CASSLQTGGNQPQHF. The CDR3 coding sequence is TGCGCCAGCAGCTTACAGACAGGGGGCAATCAGCCCCAGCATTTT. The rearrangement uses TRBV4-1 and TRBJ1-5, with 8 bases lining up with TRBD1. J was trimmed by 2 bases and V by 5 bases; bases with no gene match: 5. The CDR3 loop spans 15 amino acids. Germline lookup yields CDR1 MGHRA and CDR2 YSYEKL.

Ten or more counts support this clonotype. This rearrangement joins TRBV7-8 to TRBJ1-3; tentatively, D is TRBD1 (5 bases). Trimming took 1 base from V and 1 from J, leaving 11 bases between them. Germline lookup yields CDR1 SGHVS and CDR2 FQNEAQ. The CDR3 runs to 16 residues. CDR3 amino acids: CASSLGTLLSGNTIYF. CDR3 DNA sequence: TGTGCCAGCAGCTTAGGGACACTACTATCTGGAAACACCATATATTTT.

Ten or more counts support this clonotype. The CDR3 sequence is CSARGTGTPEAFF. The CDR3 nucleotides read TGCAGTGCTAGAGGGACAGGGACCCCTGAAGCTTTCTTT. The chain combines TRBV20-1 with TRBJ1-1; 8 bases agree with TRBD1. The CDR3 consists of 13 residues. The germline V gene encodes CDR1 DFQATT and CDR2 SNEGSKA (reference sequence). Germline trimming cut 1 base from V and 6 bases from J; bases unmatched to any gene: 4.

The chain recombines TRBV7-2 with TRBJ1-6, with TRBD1 matching over 9 bases. CDR1 SGHTA and CDR2 FQGNSA come from the germline V gene. V shed 7 bases and J 9 bases; nucleotides not matched to a gene: 7. This CDR3 contains 14 residues. The CDR3 loop is CASNEQGASSPLHF. The CDR3 coding sequence is TGTGCCAGCAACGAACAGGGGGCCAGTTCACCCCTCCACTTT.

This clonotype was detected a few times. The CDR3, as DNA: TGTGCCAGCAGCTTATGGGATTTGGAGTTTAAGGACACCATATATTTT. Its translation: CASSLWDLEFKDTIYF. The rearrangement links TRBV13 to TRBJ1-3; D gene uncertain. This CDR3 contains 16 residues. V was cut by 2 bases and J by 8 bases, with 19 bases left in between. Per germline, CDR1 PRHDT and CDR2 FYEKMQ (reference sequence).

The V and J genes are TRBV20-1 and TRBJ2-6; unclear D gene. Looked up from germline, CDR1 is DFQATT and CDR2 is SNEGSKA (reference sequence). V lost 3 bases and J 0 bases, leaving 6 bases between the germline ends. This CDR3 comprises 14 residues. Written as DNA, the CDR3 is TGCAGTGCTAGTATGGGCTCTGGGGCCAACGTCCTGACTTTC. Protein: CSASMGSGANVLTF.

The chain is built from TRBV2 and TRBJ2-7, with D perhaps assigned TRBD1 or TRBD2 (5 bases each). The CDR3 sequence is 16 residues long. CDR1 is SNHLY and CDR2 is FYNNEI in the germline V gene. Trimming removed 8 bases from V and 2 bases from J, with 22 bases in between. In nucleotides, the CDR3 is TGTGCCAGCTACGAAAAGATGGGACGGCAACCCTACGAGCAGTACTTC. It specifies CASYEKMGRQPYEQYF.

Of note for this clonotype: This may be a read error, as it is one base from a much larger clone. The rearrangement links TRBV20-1 to TRBJ2-7; D gene ambiguous. This CDR3 spans 14 amino acids. CDR1 is DFQATT, CDR2 SNEGSKA, per germline (reference sequence). Trimming cost V 4 bases and J 2 bases, with 15 bases left between them. CDR3 sequence reads: CSATFSSSPYEQYF. The CDR3 nucleotides are TGCAGTGCTACCTTTTCAAGCAGTCCCTACGAGCAGTACTTC.

This clonotype was detected a few times. The CDR3 here is CASSHRGYLSMNTEAFF. The CDR3 DNA is TGTGCCAGCAGTCACAGGGGATACCTGAGTATGAACACTGAAGCTTTCTTT. V and J are TRBV13 and TRBJ1-1; the match to TRBD1 covers 7 bases. This CDR3 spans 17 amino acids. Germline assignment: CDR1 PRHDT and CDR2 FYEKMQ (reference sequence). Unmatched junction bases numbered 13, after V lost 6 bases and J lost 0 bases.

This clonotype was recorded once. V usage is TRBV10-3 and J usage is TRBJ1-1; D might be TRBD1 (6 bases). The V and J ends lost 3 bases and 10 bases respectively, with 24 bases between them. Germline lookup yields CDR1 ENHRY and CDR2 SYGVKD. The CDR3 loop spans 16 amino acids. For the CDR3, the DNA is TGTGCCATCAGTGAAATATACCAGGGGACTCCGTCCCGAGCTTTCTTT. Protein product: CAISEIYQGTPSRAFF.

V and J are TRBV5-1 and TRBJ1-1; 10 nucleotides align to TRBD1. Losses at the gene ends were 4 bases for V and 6 bases for J; bases not matched to a gene: 3. The CDR3 is made up of 13 amino acids. Germline CDR1 and CDR2: SGHRS and YFSETQ. The CDR3 here is CASSLTGGSEAFF. In nucleotides, the CDR3 is TGCGCCAGCAGCCTGACAGGGGGCTCTGAAGCTTTCTTT.

This clonotype appeared a few times. The chain links TRBV12-3 or TRBV12-4 to TRBJ2-2; no clear D. The CDR3 has 17 amino acids. Trimming left V 4 bases short and J 1 base short, with 16 bases between. The CDR3: CASSSLLGRRNTGELFF. DNA of the CDR3: TGTGCCAGCAGTTCCCTCCTTGGGCGGCGGAACACCGGGGAGCTGTTTTTT.

The V and J genes are TRBV10-3 and TRBJ1-1; D call uncertain. Germline V gives CDR1 ENHRY, CDR2 SYGVKD. Trimming shortened V by 2 bases and J by 1 base, and 17 bases separated the two germline ends. This CDR3 is built from 17 residues. CDR3: CAISEPPGRPGNTEAFF. As DNA, the CDR3 is TGTGCCATCAGTGAGCCTCCCGGTCGACCGGGGAACACTGAAGCTTTCTTT.

There are a few counts of this clonotype. The V gene is TRBV12-3 or TRBV12-4, the J gene TRBJ2-7; D is ambiguous. The CDR3 has 13 amino acids. V lost 3 bases, J lost 1 base, and 7 bases lay in between. The CDR3 loop is CASSFRHSYEQYF. The CDR3 nucleotides are TGTGCCAGCAGTTTTAGACATTCCTACGAGCAGTACTTC.

In this sample, this clonotype turned up a few times. This chain joins TRBV15 and TRBJ1-5, with D tentatively TRBD1 (5 bases). The germline V and J ends were trimmed by 3 bases and 6 bases, with 12 bases remaining between them. This CDR3 spans 14 amino acids. CDR1 is LNHNV, CDR2 YYDKDF, per germline (reference sequence). For the CDR3, the DNA is TGTGCCACCAGCAGGGAGGAAAGGGGTCAGCCCCAGCATTTT. It specifies CATSREERGQPQHF.

This chain uses TRBV12-3 or TRBV12-4 with TRBJ2-7, with no clear D. The V end lost 5 bases, the J end lost 2 bases, and 13 bases lay between the germline ends. The CDR3 contains 14 residues. The CDR3 here is CASSPSSRAYEQYF. DNA of the CDR3: TGTGCCAGCAGTCCATCTTCCCGGGCCTACGAGCAGTACTTC.

This chain links TRBV5-1 with TRBJ2-2, with D maybe TRBD1 (7 bases). CDR1 and CDR2 from the germline V gene are SGHRS and YFSETQ. The V end was cut by 4 bases, the J end by 4 bases, with 14 bases between. The CDR3 consists of 15 residues. CDR3 in DNA: TGCGCCAGCAGCGAGGAGGGGGCAGGCACCGGGGAGCTGTTTTTT. It codes for CASSEEGAGTGELFF.

The J gene is TRBJ1-1, the V gene TRBV7-2; a possible D gene is TRBD1 (6 bases). From germline, CDR1 is SGHTA and CDR2 FQGNSA. V was pared by 5 bases and J by 4 bases, with 14 bases between. CDR3 size: 14 residues. This CDR3 reads CASSRGGGSTEAFF. The DNA for the CDR3 is TGTGCCAGCAGCCGGGGCGGGGGCTCCACTGAAGCTTTCTTT.

This clonotype was seen a handful of times. One junction end does not reproduce the germline sequence, and a read error may be involved. The chain has TRBV10-3 and TRBJ2-6; TRBD1 matches 7 bases. CDR1 is ENHRY and CDR2 is SYGVKD in the germline V gene. The CDR3 consists of 18 residues. The CDR3 here is CASSSTTGYSSGANVLTF. The DNA for the CDR3 is TGTGCCAGCAGTTCTACGACAGGGTATAGCTCTGGGGCCAACGTCCTGACTTTC.

At least ten counts were recorded for this clonotype. This chain uses TRBV15 with TRBJ1-5; the D gene is possibly TRBD1 (5 bases). Germline V gene lookup returns CDR1 LNHNV and CDR2 YYDKDF (reference sequence). The ends were cut back, 0 bases at V and 1 base at J, with 10 bases in the middle. This CDR3 has 16 residues. The chain's CDR3 is CATSRDRGGSNQPQHF. The CDR3 coding sequence is TGTGCCACCAGCAGAGATCGGGGGGGAAGCAATCAGCCCCAGCATTTT.